This record concerns one T cell receptor (beta chain) sequence. The sample originates from a study of T cell responses to AZD1222 COVID-19 vaccine. Clones were sequenced by immunoSEQ multiplex PCR, and TCRdb holds only the in-frame ones, with some missing. The table lists under 200,000 clones, roughly 91% of them singletons. Per the germline V gene, CDR1 is SGHNT and CDR2 is YYREEE (reference sequence). This CDR3 has 16 amino acids. Trimming cost V 4 bases and J 2 bases; bases outside gene matches: 9. The chain is built from TRBV5-4 and TRBJ2-5; TRBD1 aligns across 9 bases. The sequences come from peripheral blood, collected 28 days after the second AZD1222 dose. The sequence came from an adult who received the AZD1222 COVID-19 vaccine. In DNA form, the CDR3 reads TGTGCCAGCAGCCCGGCGGGACAGGGACGGCAAGAGACCCAGTACTTC. Residues: CASSPAGQGRQETQYF.